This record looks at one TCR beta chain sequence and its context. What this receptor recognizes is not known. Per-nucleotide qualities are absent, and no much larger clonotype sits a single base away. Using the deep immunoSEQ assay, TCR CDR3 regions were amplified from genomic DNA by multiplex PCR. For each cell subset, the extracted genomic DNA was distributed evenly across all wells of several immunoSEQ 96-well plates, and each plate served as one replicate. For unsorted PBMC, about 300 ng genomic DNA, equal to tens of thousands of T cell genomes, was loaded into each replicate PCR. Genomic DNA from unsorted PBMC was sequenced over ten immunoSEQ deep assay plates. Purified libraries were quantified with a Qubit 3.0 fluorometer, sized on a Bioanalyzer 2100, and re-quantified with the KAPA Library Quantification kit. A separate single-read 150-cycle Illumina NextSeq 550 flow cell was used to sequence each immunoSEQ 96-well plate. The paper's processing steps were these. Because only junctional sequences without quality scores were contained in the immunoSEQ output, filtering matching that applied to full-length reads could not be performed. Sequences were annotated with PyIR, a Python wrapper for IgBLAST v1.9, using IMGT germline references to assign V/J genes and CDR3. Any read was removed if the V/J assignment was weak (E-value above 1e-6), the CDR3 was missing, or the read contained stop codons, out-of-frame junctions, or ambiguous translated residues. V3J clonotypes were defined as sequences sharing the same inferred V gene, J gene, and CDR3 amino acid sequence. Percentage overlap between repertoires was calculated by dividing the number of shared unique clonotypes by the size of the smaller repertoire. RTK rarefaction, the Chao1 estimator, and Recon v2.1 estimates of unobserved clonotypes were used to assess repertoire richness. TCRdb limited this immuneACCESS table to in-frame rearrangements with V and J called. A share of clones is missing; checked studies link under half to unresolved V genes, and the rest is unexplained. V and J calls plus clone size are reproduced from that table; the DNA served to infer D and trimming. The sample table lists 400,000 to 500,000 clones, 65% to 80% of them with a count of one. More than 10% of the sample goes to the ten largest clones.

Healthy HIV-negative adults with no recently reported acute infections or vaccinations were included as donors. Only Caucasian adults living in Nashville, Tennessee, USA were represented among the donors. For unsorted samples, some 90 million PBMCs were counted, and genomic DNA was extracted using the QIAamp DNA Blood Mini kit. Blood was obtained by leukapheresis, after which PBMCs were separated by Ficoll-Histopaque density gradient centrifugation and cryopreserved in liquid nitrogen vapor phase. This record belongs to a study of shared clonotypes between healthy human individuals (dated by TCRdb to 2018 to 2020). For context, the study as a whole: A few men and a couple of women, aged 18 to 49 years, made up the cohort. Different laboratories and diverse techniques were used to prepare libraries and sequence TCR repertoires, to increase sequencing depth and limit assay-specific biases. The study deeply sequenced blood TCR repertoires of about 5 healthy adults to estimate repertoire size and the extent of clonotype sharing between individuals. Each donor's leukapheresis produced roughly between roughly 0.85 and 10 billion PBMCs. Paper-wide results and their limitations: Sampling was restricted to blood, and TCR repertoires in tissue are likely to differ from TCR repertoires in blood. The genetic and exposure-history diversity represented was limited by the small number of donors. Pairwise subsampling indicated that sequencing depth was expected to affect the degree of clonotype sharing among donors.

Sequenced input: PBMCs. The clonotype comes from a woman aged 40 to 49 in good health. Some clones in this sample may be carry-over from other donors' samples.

The sequenced DNA: TGTGCCAGCAGTTTATGGTTTTTGGGACAGGGGACGGATTCCTACGAGCAGTACTTC. Protein translation: CASSLWFLGQGTDSYEQYF. The rearrangement joined TRBV28 to TRBJ2-7, with 10 junctional bases fitting TRBD1. Via the germline V gene, CDR1 is MDHEN and CDR2 SYDVKM. The V end gives up 0 bases and the J end 1 base, leaving 12 bases in the junction not matched to a gene. From the cysteine through the phenylalanine, the CDR3 covers 19 amino acids. CDR3 DNA is the only sequence kept; it has 57 bases, read in frame from the first base.